The rows below give T cell receptor beta chains drawn from one sample of a study of CD8+CD57+ T cells in acquired aplastic anemia. TCRdb called the reads again in MiXCR, with one record for every CDR3 protein. The profile shows 150,000 to 200,000 distinct CDR3 sequences, about 64% of them singletons. The source material was sorted CD4+, CD8+, or CD8+CD57+ T cells (not recorded which) from PBMCs. The receptors were sampled from a human donor with severe aplastic anemia or a healthy control (not recorded which). Both conserved end residues are part of each CDR3. A D gene is named only where the DNA matches it firmly. Only some rows state a clone size, as once, few, many or a class for expanded clones.

clone_size: NA; j_call: TRBJ2-5; v_call: TRBV5-6; d_call: NA; cdr3_nt: TGTGCCAGCATCGCGCGAGAAACGAGGGAGACCCAGTACTTC; cdr3_aa: CASIARETRETQYF
clone_size: NA; j_call: TRBJ2-5; v_call: TRBV10-3; d_call: NA; cdr3_nt: TGTGCCATCAGTGCCAGATTCGACGGGGCGGACGAGACCCAGTACTTC; cdr3_aa: CAISARFDGADETQYF
clone_size: many; j_call: TRBJ2-1; v_call: TRBV19; d_call: TRBD2; cdr3_nt: TGTGCCAGTAGTATACCAAGGACTAGCGGGACCAATGAGCAGTTCTTC; cdr3_aa: CASSIPRTSGTNEQFF
clone_size: NA; j_call: TRBJ2-7; v_call: TRBV6-1; d_call: NA; cdr3_nt: TGTGCCAGCAGTCCCGACAGAACCTCCTACGAGCAGTACTTC; cdr3_aa: CASSPDRTSYEQYF
clone_size: many; j_call: TRBJ2-5; v_call: TRBV4-1; d_call: NA; cdr3_nt: TGCGCCAGCAGCCAAGGGGGCGGGTGGCAAGAGACCCAGTACTTC; cdr3_aa: CASSQGGGWQETQYF
clone_size: NA; j_call: TRBJ1-4; v_call: TRBV6-6; d_call: NA; cdr3_nt: TGTGCCAGCAGCCGAACGCAGGGCGCGGCTGGAAAACTGTTTTTT; cdr3_aa: CASSRTQGAAGKLFF
clone_size: NA; j_call: TRBJ1-1; v_call: TRBV20-1; d_call: NA; cdr3_nt: TGCAGTGCTAAGATCAGGGCGATGAACACTGAAGCTTTCTTT; cdr3_aa: CSAKIRAMNTEAFF
clone_size: NA; j_call: TRBJ2-7; v_call: TRBV20-1; d_call: TRBD1; cdr3_nt: TGCAGTGCTTTTCTGACAGGGTCCTACGAGCAGTACTTC; cdr3_aa: CSAFLTGSYEQYF
clone_size: NA; j_call: TRBJ1-6; v_call: TRBV7-2; d_call: TRBD1; cdr3_nt: TGTGCCAGCAGCCTAGAATCGACAGGGCCCATTGGGTCACCCCTCCACTTT; cdr3_aa: CASSLESTGPIGSPLHF
clone_size: many; j_call: TRBJ2-1; v_call: TRBV7-8; d_call: NA; cdr3_nt: TGTGCCAGCAGCTTCTTGTGGACGGAAAATGAGCAGTTCTTC; cdr3_aa: CASSFLWTENEQFF
clone_size: NA; j_call: TRBJ1-2; v_call: TRBV7-9; d_call: NA; cdr3_nt: TGTGCCAGCAGCTCCACGGGGCGTGATTATGGCTACACCTTC; cdr3_aa: CASSSTGRDYGYTF
clone_size: NA; j_call: TRBJ2-7; v_call: TRBV27; d_call: NA; cdr3_nt: TGTGCCAGCAGTCTATTACAGGGCTCCTACGAGCAGTACTTC; cdr3_aa: CASSLLQGSYEQYF
clone_size: NA; j_call: TRBJ2-1; v_call: TRBV2; d_call: NA; cdr3_nt: TGTGCCGGACAAGAATACGATGAGCAGTTCTTC; cdr3_aa: CAGQEYDEQFF